Sequencing of this TCR beta chain was carried out in a study of regulatory T cells in long-lasting Graves disease (dated by TCRdb to the early 2020s). At the level of the whole study: Newly diagnosed Graves' disease patients had taken antithyroid drugs for less than 3 months. The study was conducted in China and was registered as a clinical trial. This study used TCR sequencing and RNA sequencing of peripheral blood to compare persistent Graves' disease patients against newly diagnosed Graves' disease patients. A total of approximately 35 samples underwent TCR sequencing: some 13 from persistent and 20 from newly diagnosed Graves' disease patients.

Many counts were recorded for this clonotype. Its cognate antigen has yet to be identified. Within one base of it there is no much larger clone, and no base qualities were kept. Receptors were amplified or captured by multiplex PCR. Sequencing used an Illumina HiSeq 4000. CDR3 regions were amplified by Arm-PCR with iRepertoire HTBI primers to construct TCR beta libraries. PCR products were gel purified before sequencing. Per the original workflow: Gene usage analysis of CDR3 amino acid clonotypes relied on the approximately 60 TRBV and 12 to 15 TRBJ segments identified across samples. COPE and FqMerger were used to merge the filtered high-quality paired reads into contigs. BLAST was used to align contigs to IMGT TRBV, TRBD and TRBJ reference genes, with CDR3 defined following IMGT. Clonotypes above 0.1% frequency were classified as highly expanded clones. Shannon entropy was used to measure repertoire diversity, and the Gini coefficient was used to measure V-J evenness. A clonotype found in more than one individual was treated as public. Clones were called with MiXCR by TCRdb after fastp trimmed the public reads at Q25, and only in-frame beta chains were retained. CDR3 protein sequences are deduplicated, and each keeps its most common genes and DNA. V and J calls and clone size were set by TCRdb, not the authors. Present in this sample are a few hundred thousand distinct CDR3 sequences, about 12% of which were seen just once. Approximately 19% of the sample comes from the top ten.

The label giving this sample's time point can be read as: newly diagnosed GD, antithyroid drugs for less than 3 months. For both TCR sequencing and RNA sequencing, RNA was extracted from PBMCs using TRIzol. The diagnosis of Graves' disease followed American Thyroid Association guidelines. Recruitment of patients was carried out at an endocrinology department in Xi'an, China. Each patient gave roughly 10 milliliters of peripheral blood, collected in an EDTA anticoagulant tube. PBMCs were isolated by Ficoll Paque Plus density gradient separation without further T cell sorting. An Agilent 2100 Bioanalyzer and agarose gel were used to check RNA quality, while a NanoDrop 2000 measured RNA concentration. The germline V gene provides CDR1 SNHLY and CDR2 FYNNEI. From cysteine to phenylalanine, the CDR3 is 12 amino acids long. The DNA shown is the 36-base CDR3, in frame from base 1. V sheds 8 bases and J sheds 12 bases, leaving 19 bases between their ends.

Paper-wide results and their limitations: Compared with newly diagnosed patients, patients with persistent Graves' disease had lower TCR Shannon entropy and fewer highly expanded clones, which suggests clonal expansion. Sequencing and analysis were restricted to the TCR beta chain. TRBV28, TRBJ1-2 and TRBJ2-5 were preferentially used in persistent disease, while TRBV20-1 and TRBJ2-1 were favored in newly diagnosed disease. The authors noted that the small sample size was a limitation that may lower accuracy. Persistent patients shared more public clonotypes among themselves (around 2,700) than newly diagnosed patients did (nearly 1,000). The study examined only peripheral blood because the primary lesion, thyroid tissue, could not be accessed.

The sample also formed part of further work on T cells in Graves' hyperthyroidism and ophthalmopathy. The second paper further reports: A patient counted as having stable Graves' hyperthyroidism if no progression to ophthalmopathy occurred over 18 months of follow-up. Hyperthyroidism patients were newly diagnosed, had a disease duration of under 2 months, and were aged 18 to 65 years. The study excluded patients with uncontrolled infections, other autoimmune diseases, pregnancy or lactation. Diagnoses were based on clinical symptoms, serum thyroxine and TRAb, thyroid ultrasound and orbital computed tomography. A first-round RT-PCR of the TCR CDR3 used the HTBI primer set with the Qiagen OneStep RT-PCR kit. Most expanded thyroid clonotypes (frequency above 0.001) were also found in blood, which suggests that blood repertoires may mirror thyroid immune responses. A model built on a 13 V-J signature distinguished ophthalmopathy from stable hyperthyroidism, reaching 85% to 90% sensitivity and 81% to 83% specificity in cross-validation and 80%/75% in testing. During validation, the model predicted progression to ophthalmopathy a median of approximately six months ahead of onset, with roughly 65% sensitivity and around 72% specificity. TCR V-J signatures able to tell the groups apart were searched for in a discovery cohort of 95 to 100 patients, of whom fewer than 45 had Graves' ophthalmopathy and 55 to 60 had stable Graves' hyperthyroidism. Prospective prediction of ophthalmopathy was tested in an independent validation cohort of approximately 18 hyperthyroidism patients and 17 patients who later progressed to ophthalmopathy. The 100 discovery patients were randomly split 7:3 into training and test sets. In about 6 Graves' hyperthyroidism patients, the study also compared T-cell repertoires from thyroid tissue with T-cell repertoires from blood. Following sampling, methimazole starting at 30 mg daily was given to hyperthyroidism patients, and high-dose intravenous methylprednisolone was given to ophthalmopathy patients. The libraries were constructed in a second round of multiplex PCR and then size-selected and purified. The libraries were sequenced on an Illumina HiSeq2000 using paired-end 100 bp reads. SOAPnuke was used to process the raw data, throwing out any read that contained adapters or uncalled bases, had a mean Phred below 15, or lacked an exact constant-primer or identifier match. High-quality paired reads were merged with COPE v1.2.5, and unique nucleotide sequences were defined as clonotypes. MiTCR v1.1 was used to align the clonotypes against IMGT TRBV, TRBD and TRBJ reference segments. The analysis was restricted to V-J combinations with a frequency above 0.0001, which together covered approximately 99% of the repertoires. A TCS score was defined as the ratio between F50 (clonal expansion) and ExV (chaos), using BLOSUM62-based TCRdist between CDR3 peptides within each V-J. Welch's t-statistics and random forest reduced 514 V-J features to roughly 13, which were used in a naive Bayes classifier (R e1071). Sample size was not statistically predetermined, and investigators were not blinded to group allocation. TCR Vbeta CDR3 sequencing of approximately 140 peripheral blood samples (fewer than 45 ophthalmopathy, under 80 hyperthyroidism and some 17 progressor patients) is reported in the paper.

This chain joins TRBV2 to TRBJ2-5; a weak D assignment points to TRBD2 (5 bases agree). The clonotype was recovered from a woman younger than 35 with Graves disease. Donor details come from another sample of the same person, matched by shared clones. Specimen: peripheral blood mononuclear cells (PBMCs), collected at new diagnosis, from a patient treated with antithyroid drugs. The bases are TGTGCCAGCTCGTGGACCCCCGGGATAAAGTACTTC. This gives the protein CASSWTPGIKYF.